This T cell receptor beta chain was observed in a study of T-cell reconstitution after alpha-beta-depleted transplantation in children. Whole-study results and caveats: Roughly two months post-transplant, alpha-beta T cells reportedly originated from several hundred graft clones that had expanded. Certain patients had high TCRbeta diversity at day 60, and it came from recipient T cells and thymic progenitors that survived. Newly made T cells mostly supplied T-cell counts and diversity one year after transplant.

The library targeted TCRbeta and was prepared with unique molecular identifiers. TCRdb used MiXCR to reprocess the PCR reads, holding one entry per CDR3 protein. The sample has around 670,000 distinct CDR3 sequences; approximately 14% are singletons. This clonotype was detected a few times. Antigen unknown. CDR3 length: 15 amino acids. V was shortened by 3 bases and J by 5 bases, with 17 bases between the two germline ends. The clonotype was recovered from a girl aged 2-10 years with congenital amegakaryocytic thrombocytopenia, due to receive a stem cell transplant. The sample was PBMCs, taken before TCRalphabeta/CD19-depleted stem cell transplant. The V gene is TRBV12-3 or TRBV12-4, the J gene TRBJ2-7; D possibly corresponds to TRBD2 (6 bases). The CDR3 protein is CASSFRDSKRDEQYF. Written as DNA, the CDR3 is TGTGCCAGCAGTTTTCGGGACTCAAAAAGGGACGAGCAGTACTTC.